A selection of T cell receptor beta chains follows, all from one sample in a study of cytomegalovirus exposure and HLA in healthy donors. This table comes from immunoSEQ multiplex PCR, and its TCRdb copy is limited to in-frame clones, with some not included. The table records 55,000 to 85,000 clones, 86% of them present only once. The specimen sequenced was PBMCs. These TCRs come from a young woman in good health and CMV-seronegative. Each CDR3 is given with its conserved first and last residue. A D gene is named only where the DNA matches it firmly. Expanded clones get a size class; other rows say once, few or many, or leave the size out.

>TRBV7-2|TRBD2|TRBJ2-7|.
TGTGCCAGCAGCCCCATAGCGGGAGGCTACGAGCAGTACTTC
CASSPIAGGYEQYF
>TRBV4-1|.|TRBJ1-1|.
TGCGCCAGCAGCCAAGCCCCTAGACAGCTCTTGAACACTGAAGCTTTCTTT
CASSQAPRQLLNTEAFF
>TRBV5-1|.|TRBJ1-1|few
TGCGCCAGCAGCTCCTGGCCGATCGATTCGGACAGTTTGAACACTGAAGCTTTCTTT
CASSSWPIDSDSLNTEAFF
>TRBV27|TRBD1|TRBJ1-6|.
TGTGCCACCGGGACAGGGGCCCACTCAACCTATAATTCACCCCTCCACTTT
CATGTGAHSTYNSPLHF
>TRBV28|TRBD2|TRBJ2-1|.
TGTGCCAGCAGTTTAGGGGGGAGGGCCTACAATGAGCAGTTCTTC
CASSLGGRAYNEQFF
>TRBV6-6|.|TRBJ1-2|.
TGTGCCAGCAGTCCTACAGGGACGGGAGGCTACACCTTC
CASSPTGTGGYTF
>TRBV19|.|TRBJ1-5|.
TGTGCCAGTCAGTACCTGGAGACCGATCAGCCCCAGCATTTT
CASQYLETDQPQHF
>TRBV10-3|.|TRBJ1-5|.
TGTGCCACCAAGACTAGGGACGGGAACAATCAGCCCCAGCATTTT
CATKTRDGNNQPQHF
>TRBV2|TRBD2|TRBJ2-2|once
TGTGCCAGCACCGACTTAGGGCGGGAGGGAACCGGGGAGCTGTTTTTT
CASTDLGREGTGELFF
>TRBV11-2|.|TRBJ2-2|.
TGTGCCGCATCAACAGGCCTGAACACCGGGGAGCTGTTTTTT
CAASTGLNTGELFF
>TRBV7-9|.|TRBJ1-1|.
TGTGCCAGCACCTCTCAGTGGGGTGGGAGCACTGAAGCTTTCTTT
CASTSQWGGSTEAFF
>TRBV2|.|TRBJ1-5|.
TGTGCCAGCAGCTACACAGGGCGCAATCAGCCCCAGCATTTT
CASSYTGRNQPQHF
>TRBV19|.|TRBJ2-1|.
TGTGCCAGTACCTGGGACTTGAGCTCCTACAATGAGCAGTTCTTC
CASTWDLSSYNEQFF
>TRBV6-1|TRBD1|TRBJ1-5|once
TGTGCCAGCAGCCGTGGGACAGCAGCTAATCAGCCCCAGCATTTT
CASSRGTAANQPQHF
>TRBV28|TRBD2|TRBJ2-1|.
TGTGCCAGCAGTTTAAGGTTGGCACTAGCGGGCGTTGAGCAGTTCTTC
CASSLRLALAGVEQFF
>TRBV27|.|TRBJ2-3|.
TGTGCCAGCCGACCCACGGGCGGGAGCACAGATACGCAGTATTTT
CASRPTGGSTDTQYF
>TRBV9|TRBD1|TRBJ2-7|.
TGTGCCAGCAGCGTCCAGGGGGACAGGACCTACGAGCAGTACTTC
CASSVQGDRTYEQYF
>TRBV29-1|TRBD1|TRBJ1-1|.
TGCAGCGTTGAAGAGTTTTCCGGGACAGAGGACGAAGCTTTCTTT
CSVEEFSGTEDEAFF
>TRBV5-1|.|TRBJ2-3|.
TGCGCCAGCAGCTTGGCCATTACTATAGGATTCCCAGATACGCAGTATTTT
CASSLAITIGFPDTQYF
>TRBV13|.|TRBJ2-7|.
TGTGCCAGCAGCCGGGGGACCTCCTACGAGCAGTACTTC
CASSRGTSYEQYF